These 23 T cell receptor beta chains were all obtained from the same sample, sequenced in a study of shared clonotypes between healthy human individuals. The repertoire was sequenced with immunoSEQ multiplex PCR; TCRdb's copy has only in-frame clones and lacks some. The sample lists approximately 510,000 clones, more than 65% occurring once. The sequenced sample was PBMCs. All receptors come from a woman in her thirties or forties in good health. Some clones in this sample may be carry-over from other donors' samples.

The chain uses TRBV6-1 and TRBJ2-7, with 14 bases identical to TRBD2. Looked up from germline, CDR1 is MNHNS and CDR2 is SASEGT. V lost 4 bases, J lost 3 bases, and 11 bases stayed unmatched. The CDR3 has 18 amino acids. CDR3 DNA: TGTGCCAGCAGTGTTCAGACTAGCGGGAGGGCCATTGGCTACGAGCAGTACTTC. Its translation is CASSVQTSGRAIGYEQYF.

The chain joins TRBV19 to TRBJ1-4; D uncertain. Germline CDR1 LNHDA, CDR2 SQIVND (reference sequence). CDR3 length equals 13 residues. Trimming took off 5 bases at V and 8 bases at J, with 12 bases between the two ends. CDR3 in DNA: TGTGCCAGTAGTTGGGCACGGGCGGAAAAACTGTTTTTT. Its translation is CASSWARAEKLFF.

J is TRBJ2-7 and V is TRBV6-6; tentative D call: TRBD1 (6 bases). Germline V gene sequence: CDR1 MNHNY, CDR2 SVGAGI (reference sequence). V was trimmed by 2 bases and J by 2 bases, leaving 10 bases between them. CDR3 length: 14 amino acids. The CDR3 sequence is CASSYPGDAYEQYF. CDR3 coding DNA: TGTGCCAGCAGTTACCCAGGGGACGCCTACGAGCAGTACTTC.

The chain combines TRBV23-1 with TRBJ2-2; TRBD2 agrees at 13 bases. TRBV23-1 is an ORF; its function is uncertain. The junction had 1 base not matched to a gene; V was cut back by 0 bases and J by 3 bases. The CDR3 length is 17 residues. This CDR3 reads CASSQSLAGGHTGELFF. CDR3 coding DNA: TGCGCCAGCAGTCAATCACTAGCGGGAGGGCACACCGGGGAGCTGTTTTTT.

The V call is TRBV19, the J call TRBJ2-7; D is ambiguous. Trimming removed 4 bases at V and 1 base at J, with 23 bases between. Looked up from germline, CDR1 is LNHDA and CDR2 is SQIVND (reference sequence). The CDR3 spans 18 residues. The CDR3 DNA follows: TGTGCCAGTAGTACACCCACGCCATATGTAGGGTCGTCCTACGAGCAGTACTTC. It encodes CASSTPTPYVGSSYEQYF.

This chain joins TRBV25-1 and TRBJ2-7; 13 nucleotides line up with TRBD2. Per germline, CDR1 MGHDK and CDR2 SYGVNS. The CDR3 spans 16 residues. V lost 1 base, J lost 5 bases, and 5 bases stayed unmatched. The chain's CDR3 is CASSEWFGTSGNEQYF. The CDR3 nucleotides read TGTGCCAGCAGTGAATGGTTCGGGACTAGCGGGAACGAGCAGTACTTC.

This clone was found many times. V is TRBV6-4 and J is TRBJ2-1; a possible D gene is TRBD2 (7 bases). Trimming removed 0 bases at V and 8 bases at J, with 11 bases between. The CDR3 runs 14 residues. Germline V lookup: CDR1 MRHNA, CDR2 SNTAGT. This CDR3 is CASSDSEGGDEQFF. The CDR3 coding sequence is TGTGCCAGCAGTGACTCGGAAGGGGGGGATGAGCAGTTCTTC.

This chain joins TRBV19 and TRBJ2-7, with TRBD1 identical over 7 bases. After removal of 4 bases from V and 7 bases from J, the junction contained 13 bases not matched to a gene. The germline V gene encodes CDR1 LNHDA and CDR2 SQIVND (reference sequence). The CDR3 consists of 15 residues. CDR3 bases: TGTGCCAGTAGTACTACAGGGGCCTCTTGGGCGGAGCAGTACTTC. It specifies CASSTTGASWAEQYF.

The chain employs TRBV28 and TRBJ2-5; 8 positions match TRBD1. This CDR3 contains 17 residues. V lost 5 bases to trimming and J lost 0 bases; unmatched junction nucleotides: 11. CDR1 and CDR2 from the germline V gene are MDHEN and SYDVKM. In DNA form, the CDR3 reads TGTGCCAGCAGTATAAGGGGGAAGACAGGGGACCAAGAGACCCAGTACTTC. This encodes CASSIRGKTGDQETQYF.

This chain connects TRBV28 to TRBJ2-1; D tentatively reads TRBD1 or TRBD2 (5 bases each). CDR1 is MDHEN, CDR2 SYDVKM, per germline. The CDR3 loop spans 16 amino acids. Deletions cut 6 bases from V and 4 bases from J, with 19 bases between. The DNA of the CDR3 is TGTGCCAGCAGCCCCGGGGCCCCTCCCTTTTACAATGAGCAGTTCTTC. It is translated as CASSPGAPPFYNEQFF.

J is TRBJ2-7 and V is TRBV2, with 8 bases lining up with TRBD1. The CDR3 covers 15 residues. Germline V lookup: CDR1 SNHLY, CDR2 FYNNEI. V lost 1 base and J lost 4; bases outside the gene matches: 6. The CDR3 sequence is CASSEGTGFSYEQYF. The CDR3 DNA reads as TGTGCCAGCAGTGAAGGGACAGGGTTCTCTTACGAGCAGTACTTC.

The V call is TRBV6-6, the J call TRBJ2-3, with TRBD2 as a possible D gene (6 bases). V gave up 5 bases and J gave up 3 bases, with 15 bases separating them. The CDR3 is 15 residues long. CDR1 and CDR2 from the germline V gene are MNHNY and SVGAGI (reference sequence). CDR3 protein: CASSQWPSETDTQYF. The CDR3 coding sequence is TGTGCCAGCAGTCAATGGCCTAGCGAGACAGATACGCAGTATTTT.

This chain joins TRBV19 and TRBJ2-3, with TRBD2 as a possible D gene (6 bases). CDR1 is LNHDA and CDR2 is SQIVND in the germline V gene (reference sequence). V gave up 2 bases and J gave up 9 bases, with 24 bases separating them. The CDR3 covers 17 residues. CDR3 coding DNA: TGTGCCAGTAGTATATCCACGGCAGGGACTTCGGGCAGGACGCAGTATTTT. Its translation is CASSISTAGTSGRTQYF.

The chain uses TRBV7-8 and TRBJ2-1; D is uncertain. Trimming pared 5 bases from V and 4 bases from J, leaving 6 bases between. Germline loops: CDR1 SGHVS, CDR2 FQNEAQ. This CDR3 region has 12 residues. CDR3 protein: CASSHSYNEQFF. CDR3 DNA: TGTGCCAGCAGCCACAGTTACAATGAGCAGTTCTTC.

The V and J genes are TRBV6-1 and TRBJ2-7; perhaps TRBD2 as D (5 bases). Germline values: CDR1 MNHNS, CDR2 SASEGT. This CDR3 contains 15 residues. V was clipped by 6 bases and J by 3 bases, with 18 bases between them. CDR3 in amino acids: CASRPMEAYSYEQYF. The DNA for the CDR3 is TGTGCCAGCAGGCCTATGGAGGCCTATAGCTACGAGCAGTACTTC.

The table lists this clone with a count of one. V is TRBV19 and J is TRBJ1-6; the match to TRBD1 covers 9 bases. This CDR3 has 13 residues. CDR1 and CDR2 from the germline V gene are LNHDA and SQIVND (reference sequence). After removal of 6 bases from V and 9 bases from J, the junction contained 3 bases not matched to a gene. CDR3 coding DNA: TGTGCCAGTAGGGGGACAGGGACTTCACCCCTCCACTTT. Translated: CASRGTGTSPLHF.

V gene TRBV25-1 combines with J gene TRBJ2-1; D is uncertain. This CDR3 region has 11 residues. Germline V gene data show CDR1 as MGHDK and CDR2 as SYGVNS. With 10 bases removed from V and 5 bases from J, the gap between germline ends came to 9 bases. The CDR3 loop is CATSLNNEQFF. In DNA, the CDR3 is TGTGCCACCTCGTTAAACAATGAGCAGTTCTTC.

The rearrangement uses TRBV5-1 and TRBJ2-4; D may match TRBD1 or TRBD2 (6 bases each). Germline-derived CDR1 and CDR2 are SGHRS and YFSETQ. The CDR3 is 15 residues long. V dropped 0 bases and J dropped 7 bases, with 14 bases sitting between them. CDR3 residues: CASSLVEGGTNIQYF. The CDR3 bases are TGCGCCAGCAGCTTGGTGGAGGGGGGCACCAACATTCAGTACTTC.

The chain couples TRBV19 to TRBJ2-7; 11 positions agree with TRBD2. V lost 4 bases, J lost 1 base, and 9 bases stayed unmatched. In germline, CDR1 is LNHDA, CDR2 SQIVND (reference sequence). The CDR3 runs to 17 residues. The CDR3 nucleotides read TGTGCCAGTAGTACCCGTCCCGGGACTAGCGGTTCCTACGAGCAGTACTTC. Translating gives CASSTRPGTSGSYEQYF.

The chain recombines TRBV10-3 with TRBJ2-4; D unresolved. V lost 0 bases to trimming and J lost 8 bases, with 14 bases between them. Per the germline V gene, CDR1 is ENHRY and CDR2 is SYGVKD. The CDR3 runs 15 residues. CDR3 amino acids: CAISESASRVHIQYF. The CDR3 DNA reads TGTGCCATCAGTGAGTCAGCGTCTAGGGTACACATTCAGTACTTC.

This clone showed up just a few times. Other DNA sequences of this sample code for an identical CDR3. As DNA, the CDR3 is TGTGCCAGCAGCCGACAGGGATACGAGCAGTACTTC. It specifies CASSRQGYEQYF. V usage is TRBV5-5 and J usage is TRBJ2-7; TRBD1 matches at 7 bases. CDR1 and CDR2 from the germline V gene are SGHKS and YYEKEE (reference sequence). The CDR3 has 12 amino acids. V gave up 4 bases and J gave up 4 bases; unmatched junction bases: 2.

The chain uses TRBV7-9 and TRBJ2-7; D might be TRBD1 (6 bases). The CDR3 sequence is 12 residues long. The V gene lost 8 bases and the J gene lost 5 bases, with 13 bases spanning the gap. Germline CDR1 reads SEHNR; CDR2 reads FQNEAQ (reference sequence). The chain's CDR3 is CASGRGQNEQYF. The CDR3 nucleotides are TGTGCCAGCGGCAGAGGACAGAACGAGCAGTACTTC.

This chain joins TRBV27 and TRBJ1-2; D is undetermined. Germline-derived CDR1 and CDR2 are MNHEY and SMNVEV (reference sequence). V was trimmed by 5 bases and J by 7 bases, leaving 14 bases between them. The CDR3 extends over 13 amino acids. Here the CDR3 reads CASSLDTSGGYTF. The CDR3 DNA sequence: TGTGCCAGCAGTCTAGACACATCGGGTGGCTACACCTTC.